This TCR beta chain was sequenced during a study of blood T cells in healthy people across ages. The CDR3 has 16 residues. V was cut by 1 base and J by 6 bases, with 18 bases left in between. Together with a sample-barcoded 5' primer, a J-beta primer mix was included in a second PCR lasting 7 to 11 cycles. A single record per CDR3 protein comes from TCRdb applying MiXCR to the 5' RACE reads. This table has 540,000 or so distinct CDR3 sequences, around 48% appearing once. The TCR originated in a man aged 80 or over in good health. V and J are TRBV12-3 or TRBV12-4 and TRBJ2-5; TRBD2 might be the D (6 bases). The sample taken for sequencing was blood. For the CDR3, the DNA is TGTGCCAGCAGTTTAGAGGCCCCTGGGGGGTTTAAGACCCAGTACTTC. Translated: CASSLEAPGGFKTQYF.